The 13 T cell receptor beta chains presented below share a single source sample, sequenced in a study of post-analysis software for immune sequencing data (dated by TCRdb to the mid-2010s). Study-level results and caveats: Four or five TRBV segments, including TRBV5-6, TRBV5-1 and TRBV20-1, were significantly more frequent in patients than controls.

Libraries were built with PCR. The sequencer listed for this sample is Illumina HiSeq 2500. To reduce PCR and sequencing biases, unique molecular identifiers were built into the TCR beta cDNA libraries. The public sequencing data were trimmed at Q25 with fastp and processed into clonotypes with MiXCR by TCRdb, which kept only in-frame beta chains. Each CDR3 protein appears once, grouped with its most common genes and DNA. Recorded for this sample are approximately 730,000 distinct CDR3 sequences; 25% to 30% of them occurred a single time. The ten largest clones represent around 0.56% of the sample. What these receptors recognize is not known. Source material: blood. These receptors were taken from a girl aged 5 to 17 with multiple sclerosis.

V and J are TRBV7-8 and TRBJ2-5, with D hard to call. Trimming removed 4 bases from V and 4 bases from J, with 10 bases in between. Germline CDR1 reads SGHVS; CDR2 reads FQNEAQ. The CDR3 covers 13 residues. The CDR3 loop is CASSSQDGETQYF. For the CDR3, the DNA is TGTGCCAGCAGCTCCCAGGATGGAGAGACCCAGTACTTC.

The sample holds a few counts of this clonotype. J is TRBJ2-4 and V is TRBV5-4; weak D call: TRBD2 (5 bases). V dropped 4 bases and J dropped 11 bases, with 13 bases sitting between them. The CDR3 has 12 residues. Looked up from germline, CDR1 is SGHNT and CDR2 is YYREEE (reference sequence). The chain's CDR3 is CASSPGSEVQYF. CDR3 coding DNA: TGTGCCAGCAGCCCGGGGTCGGAAGTTCAGTACTTC.

The chain links TRBV5-1 to TRBJ2-3; 7 bases agree with TRBD2. Germline V gene lookup returns CDR1 SGHRS and CDR2 YFSETQ. V shed 4 bases, J shed 4 bases, and the junction held 24 bases outside the gene matches. The CDR3 totals 20 residues. The CDR3 nucleotides read TGCGCCAGCAGCCCCGACCTGGGAGGGGTCGGCAGGGCGCGGTCAGATACGCAGTATTTT. The encoded protein is CASSPDLGGVGRARSDTQYF. The entire variable domain, with the rest obtained from reference TRBV5-1 and TRBJ2-3, is as follows: KAGVTQTPRYLIKTRGQQVTLSCSPISGHRSVSWYQQTPGQGLQFLFEYFSETQRNKGNFPGRFSGRQFSNSRSEMNVSTLELGDSALYLCASSPDLGGVGRARSDTQYFGPGTRLTVL.

This clonotype was recorded a few times. CDR3 coding DNA: TGTGCCAGCAGCCCCCCCACCCGAGGGGGCTTGAGCTACACCTTC. Its protein product is CASSPPTRGGLSYTF. The rearrangement uses TRBV7-9 and TRBJ1-2; TRBD1 matches 7 bases. Germline V gene sequence: CDR1 SEHNR, CDR2 FQNEAQ (reference sequence). Trimming took 5 bases from V and 9 from J; bases not matched to a gene: 15. This CDR3 comprises 15 residues.

This rearrangement joins TRBV5-6 to TRBJ2-5, with 9 nucleotides matching TRBD2. This CDR3 is built from 14 residues. The germline V gene has CDR1 SGHDT and CDR2 YYEEEE. J gave up 6 bases and V 2 bases, and 5 bases lay outside the gene matches. The CDR3 bases are TGTGCCAGCAGCTTAGGCGGGAGGGGAAAGACCCAGTACTTC. It codes for CASSLGGRGKTQYF.

The sample holds many counts of this clonotype. The J gene is TRBJ2-5, the V gene TRBV6-6; D remains ambiguous. Germline assignment: CDR1 MNHNY and CDR2 SVGAGI (reference sequence). The CDR3 totals 11 residues. Deletions cut 6 bases from V and 4 bases from J, with 6 bases between. The CDR3 protein is CASRVGETQYF. The CDR3 DNA sequence: TGTGCCAGCAGGGTTGGAGAGACCCAGTACTTC.

Many counts were recorded for this clonotype. The chain joins TRBV6-5 to TRBJ2-7; a weak D match, TRBD1 (5 bases). The CDR3 is made up of 15 amino acids. The V gene's germline CDR1 is MNHEY and CDR2 SVGAGI. Trimming removed 0 bases at V and 7 bases at J, with 16 bases between. The CDR3 sequence: CASSYSGRVRGEQYF. CDR3 coding DNA: TGTGCCAGCAGTTACTCGGGCAGGGTGCGAGGTGAGCAGTACTTC.

The rearrangement links TRBV6-5 to TRBJ1-5; D gene unclear. Trimming took off 6 bases at V and 1 base at J, with 7 bases between the two ends. The CDR3 loop spans 13 amino acids. Germline V gives CDR1 MNHEY, CDR2 SVGAGI. This chain's CDR3 is CASSRWSNQPQHF. CDR3 nucleotides: TGTGCCAGCAGCCGTTGGAGCAATCAGCCCCAGCATTTT.

This clonotype was picked up a small number of times. This rearrangement joins TRBV7-2 to TRBJ2-3, with D unclear. This CDR3 region has 14 residues. The V and J ends lost 5 bases and 2 bases respectively, with 11 bases between them. CDR1 and CDR2 from the germline V gene are SGHTA and FQGNSA. The CDR3 sequence: CASSLHANTDTQYF. In DNA, the CDR3 is TGTGCCAGCAGCCTCCACGCCAACACAGATACGCAGTATTTT. Combining the CDR3 with reference TRBV7-2 and TRBJ2-3 gives the whole variable domain GAGVSQSPSNKVTEKGKDVELRCDPISGHTALYWYRQSLGQGLEFLIYFQGNSAPDKSGLPSDRFSAERTGGSVSTLTIQRTQQEDSAVYLCASSLHANTDTQYFGPGTRLTVL.

Remarks on this clonotype: Relative to the germline gene, one junction end is altered; a read error may explain this. This chain uses TRBV6-2 or TRBV6-3 with TRBJ2-1, with D unclear. Germline lookup yields CDR1 MNHEY and CDR2 SVGEGT. This CDR3 comprises 15 residues. CDR3 DNA: TGTGCCAGCAGTCGCGGCATTATCTCCTACAATGAGCAGGTCTTC. Translated: CASSRGIISYNEQVF.

This sequence joins TRBV10-1 and TRBJ2-7; the D gene could be TRBD1 or TRBD2 (5 bases each). CDR3 length equals 13 residues. Germline CDR1 WNHNN, CDR2 SYGVQD (reference sequence). The V end lost 1 base, the J end lost 6 bases, and 10 bases lay between the germline ends. The CDR3 DNA reads TGCGCCAGCAGTGAGTGGGACCATCCCGAGCAGTACTTC. It codes for CASSEWDHPEQYF.

The rearrangement joins TRBV9 to TRBJ2-7; 9 positions agree with TRBD2. This CDR3 has 14 amino acids. Germline CDR1 reads SGDLS; CDR2 reads YYNGEE. V shed 3 bases, J shed 7 bases, and the junction held 8 bases outside the gene matches. The CDR3 loop reads CASSGRLADNEQYF. The CDR3 region has the DNA TGTGCCAGCAGCGGTCGACTAGCGGACAATGAGCAGTACTTC.

This clonotype was detected only a few times. The chain is built from TRBV6-6 and TRBJ2-3, with 9 bases that match TRBD2. Trimming cost V 6 bases and J 2 bases; bases outside gene matches: 6. The CDR3 loop spans 15 amino acids. Per the germline V gene, CDR1 is MNHNY and CDR2 is SVGAGI (reference sequence). CDR3 nucleotides: TGTGCCAGCAGCCACTTAGCGGGAGTCACAGATACGCAGTATTTT. This translates into CASSHLAGVTDTQYF.